This is a list of T cell receptor beta chains from one sample in a study of pediatric ulcerative colitis. Generated by immunoSEQ multiplex PCR, the TCRdb table keeps only in-frame clones and is missing some. The table includes 20,000 to 30,000 clones, 65% to 80% detected once. Sequenced: gut tissue. The receptors stem from a boy between 10 and 17 years old with severe ulcerative colitis. Each CDR3 is given without its conserved first and last residue. The order of the fields is V gene, CDR3 protein.

>TRBV29-1
SVGGPLSGPAGELF
>TRBV7-6
ASSFGRNEQF
>TRBV30
AWGTMTQY
>TRBV5-4
ASSLAQDNSPLH
>TRBV7-9
ASGIAGGEYNEQF
>TRBV5-1
ASSLGGDGRQPQH
>TRBV14
ASSPRQGLGYGYT
>TRBV6-5
ASSYSSGSGANVLT
>TRBV25-1
ASSERGRETQY
>TRBV19
ASSIRGDTQY
>TRBV7-3
ASSPSTGSYNEQF